This is a list of T cell receptor beta chains from one sample in a study of CD8 T cells in Susac syndrome. A single record per CDR3 protein comes from TCRdb applying MiXCR to the immunoSEQ multiplex PCR reads. The table records just over 150,000 distinct CDR3 sequences, roughly 96% of them present only once. Sequencing was performed on CD8+ T cells from PBMCs. These receptors were obtained from a human donor with multiple sclerosis. Each CDR3 is given with its conserved first and last residue. Fields, in order: J gene, V gene, D gene, clone size, CDR3 protein, CDR3 DNA. A D gene is named only where the DNA matches it firmly. Part of the rows lack a size; the others show once, few, many or a class for expanded clones.

TRBJ2-1	TRBV29-1	NA	NA	CSVEARGKPSEQFF	TGCAGCGTTGAAGCTCGGGGAAAACCGAGTGAGCAGTTCTTC
TRBJ1-2	TRBV3-1	NA	NA	CASSQDPPRHEGYTF	TGTGCCAGCAGCCAGGACCCCCCCAGACATGAGGGCTACACCTTC
TRBJ2-5	TRBV9	NA	NA	CASSLRDTQETQYF	TGTGCCAGCAGCCTCCGGGACACCCAGGAGACCCAGTACTTC
TRBJ2-3	TRBV27	TRBD1	NA	CASSSGTGGADTQYF	TGTGCCAGCAGCTCCGGGACAGGGGGAGCCGATACGCAGTATTTT
TRBJ2-5	TRBV2	NA	NA	CASSEAGAGQETQYF	TGTGCCAGCAGTGAAGCTGGGGCAGGGCAAGAGACCCAGTACTTC
TRBJ1-2	TRBV20-1	TRBD1	NA	CSARGQGVIDYGYTF	TGCAGTGCCAGGGGACAGGGGGTTATCGACTATGGCTACACCTTC
TRBJ2-3	TRBV5-6	NA	NA	CASRDGTDTQYF	TGTGCCAGCCGGGACGGCACAGATACGCAGTATTTT
TRBJ1-1	TRBV2	NA	NA	CASSEARPEAFF	TGTGCCAGCAGTGAGGCACGACCTGAAGCTTTCTTT
TRBJ2-1	TRBV3-1	TRBD2	once	CASSQEAGGPRGEQFF	TGTGCCAGCAGCCAGGAAGCGGGGGGGCCTCGCGGCGAGCAGTTCTTC
TRBJ2-5	TRBV7-3	TRBD2	NA	CASSPLGGAGETQYF	TGTGCCAGCAGCCCCCTCGGGGGGGCGGGGGAGACCCAGTACTTC
TRBJ2-7	TRBV4-1	TRBD1	NA	CASSQMGQGSYEQYF	TGCGCCAGCAGCCAAATGGGACAGGGCTCCTACGAGCAGTACTTC
TRBJ2-5	TRBV3-1	NA	NA	CASSPNDGETQYF	TGTGCCAGCAGCCCCAATGACGGGGAGACCCAGTACTTC
TRBJ2-1	TRBV7-6	NA	NA	CASSFRVGEQFF	TGTGCCAGCAGCTTCCGAGTCGGTGAGCAGTTCTTC
TRBJ2-2	TRBV3-1	NA	NA	CASSQDDPGELFF	TGTGCCAGCAGCCAAGATGACCCCGGGGAGCTGTTTTTT